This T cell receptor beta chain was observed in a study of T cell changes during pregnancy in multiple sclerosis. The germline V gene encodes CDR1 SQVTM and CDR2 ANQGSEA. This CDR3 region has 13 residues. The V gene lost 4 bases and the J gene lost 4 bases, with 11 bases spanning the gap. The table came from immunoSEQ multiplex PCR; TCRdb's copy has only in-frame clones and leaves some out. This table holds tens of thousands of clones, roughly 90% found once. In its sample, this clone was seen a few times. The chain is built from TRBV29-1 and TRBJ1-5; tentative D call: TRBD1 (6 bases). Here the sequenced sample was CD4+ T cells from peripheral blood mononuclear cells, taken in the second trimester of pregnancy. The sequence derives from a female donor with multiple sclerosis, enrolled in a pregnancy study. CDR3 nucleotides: TGCAGCGTTGCTTCCCAGGGGAATCAGCCCCAGCATTTT. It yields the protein CSVASQGNQPQHF.